One and the same sample provided the 30 T cell receptor beta chains below, sequenced in a study of blood T cell repertoires in COVID-19. Repertoires were generated with immunoSEQ multiplex PCR, while TCRdb's copy carries only in-frame clones and drops some. This sample has roughly 110,000 clones, with more than 70% found just once. Sequenced material: peripheral blood. These receptors were obtained from an older man with acute or convalescent COVID-19.

The chain links TRBV7-9 to TRBJ2-1; D might be TRBD1 (6 bases). Trimming left V 3 bases short and J 9 bases short, with 21 bases between. Germline-derived CDR1 and CDR2 are SEHNR and FQNEAQ (reference sequence). The CDR3 consists of 16 residues. The CDR3 DNA reads as TGTGCCAGCAGCTTCTCTGACAGGACCACTGGCAGTGAGCAGTTCTTC. Amino acids: CASSFSDRTTGSEQFF.

V usage is TRBV19 and J usage is TRBJ2-3, with 7 bases aligning to TRBD2. The V gene's germline CDR1 is LNHDA and CDR2 SQIVND (reference sequence). CDR3 size: 15 residues. V trimming: 4 bases; J trimming: 2 bases; junction bases outside the gene matches: 6. The CDR3 DNA is TGTGCCAGTAGTAGAGAGGCGGGGGTCACAGATACGCAGTATTTT. The encoded protein is CASSREAGVTDTQYF.

The gene calls are TRBV2 and TRBJ1-3; D gene uncertain. CDR1 SNHLY and CDR2 FYNNEI come from the germline V gene. V lost 1 base and J lost 0, with 7 bases in between. This CDR3 region has 15 residues. The CDR3 loop is CASSEGHSSGNTIYF. CDR3 DNA sequence: TGTGCCAGCAGTGAAGGACACAGCTCTGGAAACACCATATATTTT.

The J gene is TRBJ2-1, the V gene TRBV6-5, with a possible D match to TRBD2 (7 bases). The CDR3 has 15 residues. V was trimmed by 7 bases and J by 0 bases, leaving 13 bases between them. The germline V gene encodes CDR1 MNHEY and CDR2 SVGAGI. CDR3 in DNA: TGTGCCAGCAAAAGGGGGGGGGACTCCTACAATGAGCAGTTCTTC. This gives the protein CASKRGGDSYNEQFF.

The chain joins TRBV18 to TRBJ1-2; tentative D call: TRBD1 (5 bases). The germline V and J ends were trimmed by 0 bases and 5 bases, with 10 bases remaining between them. Germline CDR1 and CDR2: KGHSH and LQKENI. CDR3 length: 14 amino acids. CDR3 nucleotides: TGTGCCAGCTCACCACCGACAGTCCCATATGGCTACACCTTC. Encoded protein: CASSPPTVPYGYTF.

This rearrangement joins TRBV19 to TRBJ2-7; a possible D gene is TRBD1 (5 bases). Between the trimmed V and J ends, which lost 0 bases and 5 bases, there was a span of 14 bases. CDR1 and CDR2 from the germline V gene are LNHDA and SQIVND (reference sequence). This CDR3 spans 15 amino acids. CDR3 in amino acids: CASSIDYRGRDEQYF. The CDR3 coding sequence is TGTGCCAGTAGTATAGATTATAGGGGCCGGGACGAGCAGTACTTC. The full variable domain, its missing parts supplied by reference TRBV19 and TRBJ2-7, is DGGITQSPKYLFRKEGQNVTLSCEQNLNHDAMYWYRQDPGQGLRLIYYSQIVNDFQKGDIAEGYSVSREKKESFPLTVTSAQKNPTAFYLCASSIDYRGRDEQYFGPGTRLTVT.

The rearrangement joins TRBV27 to TRBJ2-3; 7 nucleotides line up with TRBD2. This CDR3 has 15 residues. V gave up 4 bases and J gave up 2 bases; unmatched junction bases: 6. Germline CDR1 reads MNHEY; CDR2 reads SMNVEV (reference sequence). CDR3 residues: CASSSGGTATDTQYF. DNA of the CDR3: TGTGCCAGCAGTTCCGGGGGGACGGCCACAGATACGCAGTATTTT.

The rearrangement uses TRBV6-5 and TRBJ1-6; D gene unclear. The ends were cut back, 1 base at V and 10 bases at J, with 5 bases in the middle. In germline, CDR1 is MNHEY, CDR2 SVGAGI. This CDR3 comprises 12 residues. In DNA form, the CDR3 reads TGTGCCAGCAGTTACTTGAGGTCACCCCTCCACTTT. Amino acid sequence: CASSYLRSPLHF.

The chain is built from TRBV5-1 and TRBJ2-7; no reliable D call. V shed 3 bases and J shed 2 bases, with 9 bases lying between them. The V gene's germline CDR1 is SGHRS and CDR2 YFSETQ. The CDR3 has 13 residues. CDR3 loop: CASSSTYTYEQYF. The CDR3 DNA reads TGCGCCAGCAGCTCAACATACACCTACGAGCAGTACTTC. Combining the CDR3 with reference TRBV5-1 and TRBJ2-7 gives the whole variable domain KAGVTQTPRYLIKTRGQQVTLSCSPISGHRSVSWYQQTPGQGLQFLFEYFSETQRNKGNFPGRFSGRQFSNSRSEMNVSTLELGDSALYLCASSSTYTYEQYFGPGTRLTVT.

The rearrangement uses TRBV2 and TRBJ2-3; D is ambiguous. The CDR3 length is 14 residues. Trimming pared 4 bases from V and 2 bases from J, leaving 10 bases between. Per germline, CDR1 SNHLY and CDR2 FYNNEI. The CDR3 region has the DNA TGTGCCAGCAGTGTGGGCTTAGACACAGATACGCAGTATTTT. The encoded protein is CASSVGLDTDTQYF. Supplemented by reference TRBV2 and TRBJ2-3, the full variable domain reads EPEVTQTPSHQVTQMGQEVILRCVPISNHLYFYWYRQILGQKVEFLVSFYNNEISEKSEIFDDQFSVERPDGSNFTLKIRSTKLEDSAMYFCASSVGLDTDTQYFGPGTRLTVL.

V usage is TRBV6-5 and J usage is TRBJ1-4; perhaps TRBD1 as D (6 bases). This CDR3 has 15 residues. Germline V CDR1 and CDR2: MNHEY, SVGAGI. The V gene lost 6 bases and the J gene lost 10 bases, with 21 bases spanning the gap. The CDR3 sequence: CASSRENTQGRKLFF. Here the CDR3 DNA reads TGTGCCAGCAGCCGCGAGAATACTCAGGGGAGAAAACTGTTTTTT.

The chain carries TRBV3-1 (or the pseudogene TRBV3-2) and TRBJ1-3, with D maybe TRBD1 (5 bases). Trimming removed 4 bases from V and 0 bases from J, with 10 bases in between. The CDR3 covers 15 residues. In germline, CDR1 is LGHDT, CDR2 YNNKEL (reference sequence). DNA for the CDR3: TGTGCCAGCAGCCTGGGGGGGTCCTCTGGAAACACCATATATTTT. Translating it yields CASSLGGSSGNTIYF.

The chain uses TRBV7-9 and TRBJ1-2; D perhaps matches TRBD1 (5 bases). Trimming took off 4 bases at V and 6 bases at J, with 6 bases between the two ends. The germline V gene encodes CDR1 SEHNR and CDR2 FQNEAQ (reference sequence). The CDR3 extends over 11 amino acids. The CDR3 nucleotides read TGTGCCAGCAGCTCCAGGGATGGCTACACCTTC. The encoded protein is CASSSRDGYTF. Combining the CDR3 with reference TRBV7-9 and TRBJ1-2 gives the whole variable domain DTGVSQNPRHKITKRGQNVTFRCDPISEHNRLYWYRQTLGQGPEFLTYFQNEAQLEKSRLLSDRFSAERPKGSFSTLEIQRTEQGDSAMYLCASSSRDGYTFGSGTRLTVV.

J is TRBJ1-1 and V is TRBV7-2, with D possibly matching TRBD1 (5 bases). The germline V gene has CDR1 SGHTA and CDR2 FQGNSA. The CDR3 is made up of 12 amino acids. Between the trimmed V and J ends, which lost 4 bases and 4 bases, there was a span of 7 bases. The CDR3 reads CASSSGPTEAFF. CDR3 bases: TGTGCCAGCAGCTCAGGGCCCACTGAAGCTTTCTTT.

The chain carries TRBV6-2 or TRBV6-3 and TRBJ1-6; 9 nucleotides align to TRBD1. Germline V CDR1 and CDR2: MNHEY, SVGEGT. This CDR3 spans 15 amino acids. The J segment lost 10 bases and the V segment lost 5 bases, leaving 9 bases of the junction unmatched. CDR3 sequence reads: CASSIPTGGVSPLHF. CDR3 coding DNA: TGTGCCAGCAGTATACCCACAGGGGGCGTCTCACCCCTCCACTTT.

The rearrangement links TRBV5-1 to TRBJ2-1, with a weak D call TRBD1 (8 bases). The CDR3 spans 14 residues. CDR1 SGHRS and CDR2 YFSETQ come from the germline V gene. V was cut by 0 bases and J by 7 bases, with 11 bases left in between. The CDR3 sequence is CASSLDRGGNEQFF. DNA of the CDR3: TGCGCCAGCAGCTTGGACAGGGGGGGTAATGAGCAGTTCTTC.

This sequence joins TRBV29-1 and TRBJ1-2; D unresolved. The CDR3 loop spans 11 amino acids. Trimming took off 4 bases at V and 1 base at J, with 4 bases between the two ends. In germline, CDR1 is SQVTM, CDR2 ANQGSEA. Here the CDR3 reads CSVVINYGYTF. CDR3 coding DNA: TGCAGCGTTGTCATTAACTATGGCTACACCTTC.

This clone has a single count. The rearrangement links TRBV27 to TRBJ2-1; D not certain. Germline lookup yields CDR1 MNHEY and CDR2 SMNVEV (reference sequence). V shed 4 bases and J shed 6 bases, with 10 bases lying between them. The CDR3 sequence is 13 residues long. This CDR3 reads CASSWPGSNEQFF. DNA for the CDR3: TGTGCCAGCAGTTGGCCAGGCAGCAATGAGCAGTTCTTC.

The chain uses TRBV18 and TRBJ1-1; tentatively, D is TRBD1 (6 bases). From germline, CDR1 is KGHSH and CDR2 LQKENI. V was shortened by 1 base and J by 1 base, with 7 bases between the two germline ends. This CDR3 has 14 residues. The CDR3 DNA reads TGTGCCAGCTCACCACGGACAGAGAACACTGAAGCTTTCTTT. It specifies CASSPRTENTEAFF.

V usage is TRBV19 and J usage is TRBJ1-1; maybe TRBD1 (5 bases). The CDR3 covers 14 residues. The ends were cut back, 6 bases at V and 1 base at J, with 12 bases in the middle. Per germline, CDR1 LNHDA and CDR2 SQIVND (reference sequence). CDR3 protein: CASSENRRNTEAFF. The CDR3 DNA follows: TGTGCCAGTAGCGAGAACAGGCGGAACACTGAAGCTTTCTTT.

This chain connects TRBV10-3 to TRBJ2-7; 12 nucleotides agree with TRBD1. This CDR3 comprises 13 residues. Germline CDR1 is ENHRY and CDR2 is SYGVKD. The V segment lost 10 bases and the J segment 6 bases; nucleotides outside the gene matches: 7. CDR3 region: CATGTGGGGEQYF. The CDR3 DNA is TGTGCCACCGGGACAGGGGGCGGAGGCGAGCAGTACTTC.

This chain uses TRBV7-9 with TRBJ1-2; 10 bases line up with TRBD1. There are 16 residues in the CDR3. With V trimmed by 5 bases and J by 0 bases, 6 bases remained unmatched. Germline loops: CDR1 SEHNR, CDR2 FQNEAQ (reference sequence). The CDR3: CASSAGQGPTNYGYTF. The CDR3 nucleotides read TGTGCCAGCAGCGCGGGACAGGGGCCTACTAACTATGGCTACACCTTC.

The chain couples TRBV4-2 to TRBJ1-1; tentatively, D is TRBD1 (6 bases). Germline loops: CDR1 LGHNA, CDR2 YNFKEQ. The CDR3 totals 14 residues. V dropped 2 bases and J dropped 6 bases, with 13 bases sitting between them. The CDR3 DNA reads TGTGCCAGCAGCCAACAACAGGGACGGGCTGAAGCTTTCTTT. Protein: CASSQQQGRAEAFF.

The chain combines TRBV3-1 (or the pseudogene TRBV3-2) with TRBJ2-3, with 15 bases aligning to TRBD2. V was clipped by 4 bases and J by 3 bases; unmatched bases: 5. Looked up from germline, CDR1 is LGHDT and CDR2 is YNNKEL (reference sequence). The length of the CDR3 is 17 residues. The CDR3 reads CASSPSGTSGGTDTQYF. The CDR3, as DNA: TGTGCCAGCAGCCCGTCCGGGACTAGCGGGGGGACAGATACGCAGTATTTT.

The gene calls are TRBV6-2 or TRBV6-3 and TRBJ2-2, with D possibly being TRBD1 (5 bases). This CDR3 contains 15 residues. Trimming stripped 5 bases from V and 0 bases from J, with 10 bases between. Looked up from germline, CDR1 is MNHEY and CDR2 is SVGEGT. This chain's CDR3 is CASSLQAPNTGELFF. The CDR3 nucleotides are TGTGCCAGCAGTCTACAGGCCCCGAACACCGGGGAGCTGTTTTTT.

The sample holds a few counts of this clone. The rearrangement joins TRBV24-1 to TRBJ1-1; possibly TRBD1 for D (6 bases). CDR3 size: 16 residues. Trimming shortened V by 3 bases and J by 1 base, and 14 bases separated the two germline ends. Per germline, CDR1 KGHDR and CDR2 SFDVKD. DNA for the CDR3: TGTGCCACCAGTGATCCACTGGACAGTTCGAACACTGAAGCTTTCTTT. Amino acid sequence: CATSDPLDSSNTEAFF.

The rearrangement joins TRBV5-1 to TRBJ1-2, with D perhaps matching TRBD1 (6 bases). The CDR3 is 18 residues long. The V gene lost 4 bases and the J gene lost 0 bases, with 22 bases spanning the gap. Germline V gives CDR1 SGHRS, CDR2 YFSETQ. CDR3 DNA: TGCGCCAGCAGCCCGAAAGGGCCCGCCTGGGGGCCTAACTATGGCTACACCTTC. It translates to CASSPKGPAWGPNYGYTF.

V is TRBV6-5 and J is TRBJ2-5; TRBD1 might be the D (6 bases). V was trimmed by 6 bases and J by 7 bases, leaving 18 bases between them. Germline CDR1 MNHEY, CDR2 SVGAGI. This CDR3 comprises 14 residues. The CDR3 sequence is CASRTDRPRGTQYF. The DNA of the CDR3 is TGTGCCAGCAGAACCGACAGGCCTCGGGGGACCCAGTACTTC.

The genes are TRBV5-1 and TRBJ1-5; D is possibly TRBD1 (5 bases). The CDR3 length is 15 residues. V was shortened by 4 bases and J by 5 bases, with 16 bases between the two germline ends. Germline-derived CDR1 and CDR2 are SGHRS and YFSETQ. Here the CDR3 DNA reads TGCGCCAGCAGCCTAGATCCGGGGGAGGATCAGCCCCAGCATTTT. Translating gives CASSLDPGEDQPQHF.

This chain connects TRBV6-5 to TRBJ1-1; possible D gene TRBD1, 5 bases. With 2 bases removed from V and 1 base from J, the gap between germline ends came to 5 bases. This CDR3 is built from 13 residues. Germline loops: CDR1 MNHEY, CDR2 SVGAGI. The CDR3 region has the DNA TGTGCCAGCAGTTACAGGGGGAACACTGAAGCTTTCTTT. Translating it yields CASSYRGNTEAFF.